This TCR beta chain was identified in a study of CD8+ T cells in alopecia areata. The CDR3 totals 13 residues. Trimming removed 0 bases from V and 2 bases from J, with 5 bases in between. In germline, CDR1 is SGHVS, CDR2 FQNEAQ. TCR sequencing used cDNA made by reverse transcription of extracted RNA. Measured with immunoSEQ multiplex PCR; TCRdb has only the in-frame clones, and not every one. The sample includes 120,000 or so clones, around 50% of them seen just once. Lesional scalp punch biopsies and peripheral blood came from alopecia areata patients. PBMC-derived CD4+ and CD8+ T cells were sorted. Study findings and constraints: Tissue-resident alphabeta T cells belonging to normal skin likewise get sequenced within scalp specimens. Mouse data revealed clearer TCR sharing than patient data did, a gap possibly tied to HLA.

This clone was detected a few times. Its target is unknown. The chain carries TRBV7-8 and TRBJ2-7; no definite D call. The clonotype was recovered from a human donor with alopecia areata. Material for sequencing was NKG2D-low CD8+ T cells sorted from blood. The CDR3 DNA follows: TGTGCCAGCAGCTTAGCGTCCGCCTACGAGCAGTACTTC. Translating gives CASSLASAYEQYF.